The rows below give T cell receptor beta chains drawn from one sample of a study of shared clonotypes between healthy human individuals. The table came from immunoSEQ multiplex PCR; TCRdb's copy has only in-frame clones and leaves some out. The sample has more than 1,200,000 clones, approximately 98.5% seen once. The sample consisted of naive CD4+ T cells sorted from blood. The receptors derive from a man aged 30-40 years in good health. Both conserved end residues are part of each CDR3. A D gene is named only where the DNA matches it firmly. Size tells how often a clone was seen (once, few, many) or the class of an expanded clone, and some rows leave it out.

14	TRBV18	-	TRBJ2-5	-	CASSLAGRRETQYF	TGTGCCAGCTCATTGGCAGGGAGGCGGGAGACCCAGTACTTC
13	TRBV13	once	TRBJ2-4	TRBD1	CASSSDRGYIQYF	TGTGCCAGCAGCTCCGACAGGGGTTACATTCAGTACTTC
15	TRBV6-6	-	TRBJ2-5	TRBD1	CASSYRQGAGETQYF	TGTGCCAGCAGTTATCGACAGGGGGCCGGGGAGACCCAGTACTTC
13	TRBV6-6	-	TRBJ1-1	-	CASSYRHLVEAFF	TGTGCCAGCAGTTACCGACACCTCGTGGAAGCTTTCTTT
17	TRBV4-3	-	TRBJ2-3	TRBD1	CASSQDLGQGRTDTQYF	TGCGCCAGCAGCCAAGATCTTGGACAGGGGAGGACAGATACGCAGTATTTT
14	TRBV5-1	-	TRBJ2-5	-	CASSLNHALETQYF	TGCGCCAGCAGCTTGAATCACGCTTTGGAGACCCAGTACTTC
13	TRBV11-2	-	TRBJ2-4	-	CASSFGRSNIQYF	TGTGCCAGCAGCTTTGGACGGTCGAACATTCAGTACTTC
15	TRBV5-1	-	TRBJ1-3	-	CASSLEGNSGNTIYF	TGCGCCAGCAGCTTGGAGGGCAACTCTGGAAACACCATATATTTT
14	TRBV5-4	-	TRBJ2-5	-	CASSQGRDQETQYF	TGTGCCAGCAGCCAGGGGAGGGACCAAGAGACCCAGTACTTC
14	TRBV10-3	-	TRBJ2-7	-	CAISESGSLVEQYF	TGTGCCATCAGTGAGTCAGGATCCCTTGTCGAGCAGTACTTC
14	TRBV21-1	-	TRBJ2-7	-	CASSSRGVSYEQYF	TGTGCCAGCAGCAGCAGGGGAGTTTCCTACGAGCAGTACTTC
13	TRBV7-9	-	TRBJ2-1	-	CASEVDSYNEQFF	TGTGCCAGCGAGGTGGACTCCTACAATGAGCAGTTCTTC
14	TRBV28	-	TRBJ2-2	-	CASSARGWPGELFF	TGTGCCAGCAGTGCGAGGGGGTGGCCCGGGGAGCTGTTTTTT
15	TRBV18	-	TRBJ2-7	-	CASSPREFEAGEQYF	TGTGCCAGCTCACCCCGTGAGTTCGAGGCGGGTGAGCAGTACTTC
12	TRBV18	-	TRBJ2-3	-	CASSPGADTQYF	TGTGCCAGCTCACCTGGGGCTGATACGCAGTATTTT
15	TRBV27	-	TRBJ2-3	TRBD2	CASSRERGNTDTQYF	TGTGCCAGCAGCCGTGAGCGGGGAAACACAGATACGCAGTATTTT
16	TRBV19	-	TRBJ1-5	-	CASSHSRGYSNQPQHF	TGTGCCAGTAGTCACTCACGGGGTTATAGCAATCAGCCCCAGCATTTT
16	TRBV5-1	-	TRBJ2-5	-	CASSLDSDRDQETQYF	TGCGCCAGCAGCTTGGATTCGGACAGAGACCAAGAGACCCAGTACTTC
13	TRBV5-1	-	TRBJ2-3	-	CASSYIPTDTQYF	TGCGCCAGCAGCTATATCCCCACAGATACGCAGTATTTT
17	TRBV5-1	-	TRBJ2-3	TRBD1	CASSLAFRQGQTDTQYF	TGCGCCAGCAGCTTGGCCTTCCGACAGGGCCAAACAGATACGCAGTATTTT